The 10 T cell receptor beta chains in this list originate from one sample, sequenced in a study of blood T cells in healthy people across ages. Using a J-beta primer mix together with a sample-barcoded 5' primer, a second PCR was run for about 6 to 11 cycles. Using its own MiXCR run on the 5' RACE reads, TCRdb lists one record per CDR3 protein. The sample has around 2 million distinct CDR3 sequences; about two fifths are singletons. Material for sequencing was blood. The receptors originated from a human donor in good health.

This clonotype was picked up a small number of times. The chain's CDR3 is CSARPGTPPYEQYF. The CDR3 region has the DNA TGCAGTGCCCGCCCCGGGACTCCACCCTACGAGCAGTACTTC. V and J are TRBV20-1 and TRBJ2-7; TRBD2 might be the D (6 bases). The CDR3 covers 14 residues. Between the trimmed V and J ends, which lost 6 bases and 2 bases, there was a span of 17 bases. CDR1 is DFQATT, CDR2 SNEGSKA, per germline (reference sequence).

The DNA of the CDR3 is TGTGCCAGCATCAGGACCGGGACAGGGAAAGCTTTCTTT. Translating gives CASIRTGTGKAFF. The chain links TRBV2 to TRBJ1-1; TRBD1 matches at 9 bases. This CDR3 is built from 13 residues. After removal of 7 bases from V and 9 bases from J, the junction contained 9 bases not matched to a gene. Per germline, CDR1 SNHLY and CDR2 FYNNEI.

This clonotype occurred many times. The chain is built from TRBV12-3 or TRBV12-4 and TRBJ2-1; TRBD1 might be the D (5 bases). The CDR3 loop spans 14 amino acids. V lost 6 bases, J lost 0 bases, and 9 bases lay in between. In nucleotides, the CDR3 is TGTGCCAGCAGCTTTCAGGGCTCCTACAATGAGCAGTTCTTC. The encoded protein is CASSFQGSYNEQFF.

This clonotype appeared many times. J is TRBJ2-4 and V is TRBV6-2 or TRBV6-3, with TRBD2 as a possible D gene (5 bases). The germline V and J ends were trimmed by 2 bases and 8 bases, with 16 bases remaining between them. The CDR3 contains 15 residues. Germline loops: CDR1 MNHEY, CDR2 SVGEGT. CDR3 DNA: TGTGCCAGCAGTTACGAGGGAGACTATGGGGACATTCAGTACTTC. It specifies CASSYEGDYGDIQYF.

The J gene is TRBJ2-1, the V gene TRBV4-3; D is uncertain. The germline V and J ends were trimmed by 1 base and 4 bases, with 14 bases remaining between them. The CDR3 extends over 16 amino acids. Germline-derived CDR1 and CDR2 are LGHNA and YSLEER. CDR3 in DNA: TGCGCCAGCAGCCAAGTCCCACAACTCAAATACAATGAGCAGTTCTTC. It yields the protein CASSQVPQLKYNEQFF.

This clonotype was detected a few times. J is TRBJ2-1 and V is TRBV7-2, with a weak D call TRBD2 (6 bases). Germline values: CDR1 SGHTA, CDR2 FQGNSA. V dropped 5 bases and J dropped 10 bases, with 18 bases sitting between them. This CDR3 is 14 amino acids long. Here the CDR3 reads CASSRSVAGGEQFF. The DNA of the CDR3 is TGTGCCAGCAGCCGTTCCGTCGCTGGGGGGGAGCAGTTCTTC.

This chain's CDR3 is CAWNINRGTEAFF. CDR3 nucleotides: TGTGCCTGGAATATTAACCGTGGCACTGAAGCTTTCTTT. V usage is TRBV30 and J usage is TRBJ1-1, with unresolved D. V was cut by 4 bases and J by 4 bases, with 13 bases left in between. From germline, CDR1 is GTSNPN and CDR2 SVGIG (reference sequence). CDR3 length equals 13 residues. Based on the CDR3 plus reference TRBV30 and TRBJ1-1, the full variable domain is SQTIHQWPATLVQPVGSPLSLECTVEGTSNPNLYWYRQAAGRGLQLLFYSVGIGQISSEVPQNLSASRPQDRQFILSSKKLLLSDSGFYLCAWNINRGTEAFFGQGTRLTVV.

This clonotype was seen at least ten times. V gene TRBV6-1 combines with J gene TRBJ2-3; 9 bases line up with TRBD1. This CDR3 contains 15 residues. J lost 0 bases, V lost 5 bases, and 3 bases had no gene match. CDR1 and CDR2 from the germline V gene are MNHNS and SASEGT. CDR3: CASSPDRGSTDTQYF. In DNA, the CDR3 is TGTGCCAGCAGTCCGGACAGGGGAAGCACAGATACGCAGTATTTT.

This chain connects TRBV30 to TRBJ1-1, with a weak D call TRBD1 (5 bases). The germline V gene encodes CDR1 GTSNPN and CDR2 SVGIG (reference sequence). The CDR3 contains 13 residues. The V gene lost 0 bases and the J gene lost 10 bases, with 15 bases spanning the gap. CDR3 in amino acids: CAWSVDGPGGAFF. The CDR3 DNA follows: TGTGCCTGGAGTGTTGACGGGCCGGGGGGAGCTTTCTTT.

This clonotype has just a few counts. This chain's CDR3 is CASSLEGRGPEQYF. In DNA, the CDR3 is TGCGCCAGCAGCCTTGAGGGACGGGGACCCGAGCAGTACTTC. V gene TRBV5-1 combines with J gene TRBJ2-4; D might be TRBD1 or TRBD2, each matching 5 bases. The J call may be wrong; the DNA end is better matched by TRBJ2-7. This CDR3 comprises 14 residues. Germline CDR1 is SGHRS and CDR2 is YFSETQ.